This T cell receptor (beta chain) derives from a study of shared clonotypes between healthy human individuals. Produced via immunoSEQ multiplex PCR; TCRdb's table is partial and in-frame only. The table lists around 510,000 clones, 95% to 96% of them singletons. The sample was naive CD4+ T cells sorted from blood. Noted subset: CD45RA+ positively selected. The clonotype comes from a woman in her thirties in good health.

DNA for the CDR3: TGTGCCAGTCTCGCCGTCGGGACAGGGCTCTCTGGCTACACCTTC. Its translation is CASLAVGTGLSGYTF. The chain joins TRBV6-1 to TRBJ1-2; 9 bases agree with TRBD1. The germline gives CDR1 MNHNS, CDR2 SASEGT. Trimming removed 9 bases from V and 7 bases from J; junction bases left unmatched: 15. The CDR3 consists of 15 residues.